The 29 T cell receptor beta chains below all came from one sample that was sequenced in a study of T cell responses to AZD1222 COVID-19 vaccine. Measured with immunoSEQ multiplex PCR; TCRdb has only the in-frame clones, and not every one. Counted here are 150,000 or so clones, roughly nine tenths occurring once; the ten biggest clones make up approximately 2%. Sequenced here: peripheral blood, sampled on day 0 of AZD1222 vaccination. The receptors were sampled from an adult in good health.

The V call is TRBV19, the J call TRBJ2-6, with D possibly TRBD1 on 6 matching bases. V was cut by 1 base and J by 0 bases, with 10 bases left in between. The CDR3 covers 17 residues. Germline values: CDR1 LNHDA, CDR2 SQIVND (reference sequence). The CDR3 is CASSIVGTNSGANVLTF. CDR3 in DNA: TGTGCCAGTAGTATAGTAGGGACAAACTCTGGGGCCAACGTCCTGACTTTC. The full variable domain, in which reference TRBV19 and TRBJ2-6 provide the parts outside the CDR3, is DGGITQSPKYLFRKEGQNVTLSCEQNLNHDAMYWYRQDPGQGLRLIYYSQIVNDFQKGDIAEGYSVSREKKESFPLTVTSAQKNPTAFYLCASSIVGTNSGANVLTFGAGSRLTVL.

The J gene is TRBJ2-1, the V gene TRBV19, with D perhaps TRBD2 (6 bases). V lost 7 bases and J lost 4, with 8 bases in between. The germline V gene encodes CDR1 LNHDA and CDR2 SQIVND (reference sequence). The CDR3 is 12 amino acids. CDR3 residues: CASTSGYNEQFF. The CDR3 DNA reads as TGTGCCAGTACGAGCGGGTACAATGAGCAGTTCTTC.

This chain connects TRBV3-1 (or the pseudogene TRBV3-2) to TRBJ1-5, with D possibly being TRBD1 (6 bases). The CDR3 loop spans 14 amino acids. Germline V gene lookup returns CDR1 LGHDT and CDR2 YNNKEL (reference sequence). Deletions cut 5 bases from V and 8 bases from J, with 16 bases between. Here the CDR3 reads CASSSQGGVEPQHF. CDR3 DNA: TGTGCCAGCAGCTCACAGGGCGGTGTGGAGCCCCAGCATTTT.

The chain uses TRBV30 and TRBJ2-7; D could derive from TRBD1 or TRBD2 (5 bases each). V lost 0 bases to trimming and J lost 4 bases, with 16 bases between them. Germline V lookup: CDR1 GTSNPN, CDR2 SVGIG (reference sequence). The CDR3 runs to 15 residues. The CDR3 spells CAWSVPLMGDYEQYF. CDR3 coding DNA: TGTGCCTGGAGTGTACCCCTCATGGGGGATTACGAGCAGTACTTC.

V usage is TRBV7-3 and J usage is TRBJ2-5, with a possible D match to TRBD2 (6 bases). Trimming pared 0 bases from V and 1 base from J, leaving 12 bases between. Germline CDR1 is SGHTA and CDR2 is FQGTGA. The CDR3 totals 16 residues. The CDR3 reads CASSLTASVSQETQYF. As DNA, the CDR3 is TGTGCCAGCAGCTTAACGGCTAGCGTGAGCCAAGAGACCCAGTACTTC.

The V gene is TRBV5-1, the J gene TRBJ1-2, with D possibly matching TRBD1 (6 bases). Germline lookup yields CDR1 SGHRS and CDR2 YFSETQ. The CDR3 is 16 amino acids. V was trimmed by 4 bases and J by 2 bases, leaving 18 bases between them. CDR3 sequence (DNA): TGCGCCAGCAGCCCGGGACACGTTGGGGGAAACTATGGCTACACCTTC. Translation gives CASSPGHVGGNYGYTF.

The V call is TRBV7-6, the J call TRBJ1-1; D unresolved. This CDR3 contains 13 residues. Trimming took 3 bases from V and 8 from J, leaving 13 bases between them. Germline V CDR1 and CDR2: SGHVS, FNYEAQ. Here the CDR3 reads CASSFLRGREAFF. The CDR3 region has the DNA TGTGCCAGCAGCTTTCTTCGGGGTCGCGAAGCTTTCTTT.

V and J are TRBV6-2 or TRBV6-3 and TRBJ1-2, with TRBD1 matching over 7 bases. This CDR3 spans 15 amino acids. CDR1 and CDR2 (germline): MNHEY, SVGEGT. J lost 1 base, V lost 0 bases, and 2 bases had no gene match. The DNA for the CDR3 is TGTGCCAGCAGTTACTCGACAGGGTTTAACTATGGCTACACCTTC. Translated: CASSYSTGFNYGYTF.

This clone was observed once. V usage is TRBV6-6 and J usage is TRBJ1-5; 7 nucleotides match TRBD1. Trimming at V came to 6 bases and at J to 0 bases, leaving 5 bases not matched to a gene. Germline V gene lookup returns CDR1 MNHNY and CDR2 SVGAGI (reference sequence). This CDR3 is 15 amino acids long. The CDR3 DNA sequence: TGTGCCAGCAGGGGCGGACAGGTTAGCAATCAGCCCCAGCATTTT. It codes for CASRGGQVSNQPQHF.

The rearrangement links TRBV10-1 to TRBJ1-6; D remains ambiguous. V was pared by 2 bases and J by 7 bases, with 3 bases between. Germline CDR1 is WNHNN and CDR2 is SYGVQD (reference sequence). The CDR3 spans 12 residues. CDR3: CASSEGNSPLHF. The CDR3 region has the DNA TGCGCCAGCAGTGAGGGCAATTCACCCCTCCACTTT.

The chain couples TRBV6-6 to TRBJ2-3; tentatively, D is TRBD1 (5 bases). This CDR3 spans 14 amino acids. Germline lookup yields CDR1 MNHNY and CDR2 SVGAGI (reference sequence). V lost 0 bases and J 6 bases, leaving 10 bases between the germline ends. Here the CDR3 DNA reads TGTGCCAGCAGTTACTCGGTCAGGGCTGATACGCAGTATTTT. Protein product: CASSYSVRADTQYF.

The chain links TRBV19 to TRBJ2-5; 8 bases fit TRBD2. J gave up 2 bases and V 8 bases, and 7 bases lay outside the gene matches. CDR3 length equals 14 residues. Germline V gene sequence: CDR1 LNHDA, CDR2 SQIVND (reference sequence). Here the CDR3 reads CASQLRGAQETQYF. CDR3 DNA: TGTGCCAGTCAGTTGCGGGGGGCACAAGAGACCCAGTACTTC.

This chain connects TRBV5-1 to TRBJ2-7, with TRBD1 identical over 9 bases. This CDR3 is built from 13 residues. Germline loops: CDR1 SGHRS, CDR2 YFSETQ. Trimming at V came to 4 bases and at J to 6 bases, leaving 5 bases not matched to a gene. CDR3 nucleotide sequence: TGCGCCAGCAGCGGGGGACAGGGAGTCGAGCAGTACTTC. Amino acid sequence: CASSGGQGVEQYF.

The CDR3 region has the DNA TGCGCCAGCAGCTTTGACCCACTGGGGGACTTTCGAACAGATACGCAGTATTTT. Protein product: CASSFDPLGDFRTDTQYF. This chain connects TRBV5-1 to TRBJ2-3; maybe TRBD2 (6 bases). CDR3 length: 18 residues. Germline loops: CDR1 SGHRS, CDR2 YFSETQ. Trimming shortened V by 2 bases and J by 3 bases, and 22 bases separated the two germline ends.

This CDR3 reads CASSPRGGYQPQHF. The DNA of the CDR3 is TGTGCCAGCAGCCCAAGGGGGGGGTATCAGCCCCAGCATTTT. This chain connects TRBV6-5 to TRBJ1-5, with D possibly TRBD1 on 6 matching bases. The V gene lost 6 bases and the J gene lost 5 bases, with 14 bases spanning the gap. CDR3 length equals 14 residues. Germline CDR1 is MNHEY and CDR2 is SVGAGI.

V is TRBV10-3 and J is TRBJ2-5, with D maybe TRBD2 (7 bases). Germline V gene data show CDR1 as ENHRY and CDR2 as SYGVKD. The CDR3 sequence is 13 residues long. The V gene lost 11 bases and the J gene lost 5 bases, with 18 bases spanning the gap. For the CDR3, the DNA is TGTGCCCTACGAGGGGGGGCTGGGGAGACCCAGTACTTC. Translation gives CALRGGAGETQYF.

The chain joins TRBV5-4 to TRBJ1-2, with 8 bases fitting TRBD1. This CDR3 comprises 15 residues. CDR1 is SGHNT, CDR2 YYREEE, per germline (reference sequence). V was clipped by 4 bases and J by 3 bases; unmatched bases: 8. CDR3 nucleotide sequence: TGTGCCAGCAGCCCCGGACAGGGACTTTACTATGGCTACACCTTC. It is translated as CASSPGQGLYYGYTF.

The rearrangement joins TRBV7-3 to TRBJ1-1; 7 positions agree with TRBD1. The CDR3 covers 15 residues. CDR1 SGHTA and CDR2 FQGTGA come from the germline V gene. The junction had 7 bases not matched to a gene; V was cut back by 5 bases and J by 1 base. The CDR3: CASSLSGQWNTEAFF. The DNA for the CDR3 is TGTGCCAGCAGCCTGTCGGGACAGTGGAACACTGAAGCTTTCTTT.

This chain connects TRBV6-1 to TRBJ1-3, with no clear D. CDR1 is MNHNS, CDR2 SASEGT, per germline. The CDR3 spans 14 residues. The germline V and J ends were trimmed by 2 bases and 3 bases, with 8 bases remaining between them. The CDR3 sequence: CASSELRGGNTIYF. The DNA for the CDR3 is TGTGCCAGCAGTGAACTCCGGGGTGGAAACACCATATATTTT.

For this clone: One end of the junction is discordant with germline, which a read error may explain. The rearrangement links TRBV5-1 to TRBJ1-6, with D unclear. This CDR3 comprises 17 residues. Per the germline V gene, CDR1 is SGHRS and CDR2 is YFSETQ. The CDR3 sequence is CASSLEVYASNNSPLHF. CDR3 in DNA: TGCGCCAGCAGCTTGGAGGTTTATGCCTCCAATAATTCACCCCTCCACTTT.

This clone was recorded a few times. This rearrangement joins TRBV11-2 to TRBJ2-5; no clear D. CDR3 length: 14 amino acids. V lost 5 bases, J lost 1 base, and 11 bases lay in between. Germline loops: CDR1 SGHAT, CDR2 FQNNGV. CDR3 region: CASSLQIAQETQYF. The CDR3 nucleotides read TGTGCCAGCAGCCTTCAGATTGCCCAAGAGACCCAGTACTTC.

This rearrangement joins TRBV29-1 to TRBJ1-1, with 7 nucleotides matching TRBD1. Germline V gene lookup returns CDR1 SQVTM and CDR2 ANQGSEA. CDR3 length: 12 residues. V was pared by 5 bases and J by 2 bases, with 2 bases of the junction left unmatched. The CDR3 region is CSVHRGNTEAFF. CDR3 in DNA: TGCAGCGTTCACAGGGGCAACACTGAAGCTTTCTTT.

The chain employs TRBV9 and TRBJ2-3; the match to TRBD2 covers 13 bases. Germline V gene lookup returns CDR1 SGDLS and CDR2 YYNGEE. Unmatched junction bases numbered 6, after V lost 4 bases and J lost 1 base. The CDR3 consists of 17 residues. The CDR3 DNA reads TGTGCCAGCAGCTTTAGGACTAGCGGGGGTCGCACAGATACGCAGTATTTT. It yields the protein CASSFRTSGGRTDTQYF.

CDR3 residues: CASSLAGGTYYEQYF. The DNA of the CDR3 is TGTGCCAGCAGCTTAGCGGGGGGGACCTACTACGAGCAGTACTTC. This chain links TRBV7-2 with TRBJ2-7; 7 bases are shared with TRBD2. The CDR3 covers 15 residues. J was trimmed by 3 bases and V by 0 bases; bases with no gene match: 5. From germline, CDR1 is SGHTA and CDR2 FQGNSA.

The J gene is TRBJ2-1, the V gene TRBV5-1; 9 bases map to TRBD2. Trimming took 4 bases from V and 5 from J; bases not matched to a gene: 10. Germline assignment: CDR1 SGHRS and CDR2 YFSETQ. The CDR3 consists of 16 residues. Written as DNA, the CDR3 is TGCGCCAGCAGCCTGGCCGGGCGGGGGGGCCACAATGAGCAGTTCTTC. It encodes CASSLAGRGGHNEQFF.

The V call is TRBV27, the J call TRBJ1-5, with D maybe TRBD1 (5 bases). This CDR3 region has 12 residues. Trimming took off 3 bases at V and 7 bases at J, with 7 bases between the two ends. Germline CDR1 reads MNHEY; CDR2 reads SMNVEV (reference sequence). The CDR3 here is CASSLQGQPQHF. The CDR3 DNA reads as TGTGCCAGCAGTTTGCAGGGACAGCCCCAGCATTTT.

The chain couples TRBV6-5 to TRBJ1-2; TRBD1 is a possible D gene (5 bases). The CDR3 has 13 amino acids. The germline CDR1 and CDR2 sequences are MNHEY and SVGAGI. Trimming removed 0 bases from V and 8 bases from J, with 10 bases in between. CDR3 in amino acids: CASSYSIGAGYTF. The DNA for the CDR3 is TGTGCCAGCAGTTACTCGATCGGGGCGGGCTACACCTTC.

This chain connects TRBV5-4 to TRBJ1-1, with no clear D. Between the trimmed V and J ends, which lost 4 bases and 2 bases, there was a span of 15 bases. Germline CDR1 reads SGHNT; CDR2 reads YYREEE (reference sequence). The CDR3 totals 15 residues. CDR3 in DNA: TGTGCCAGCAGCCAAGGCCGGGATATTAACACTGAAGCTTTCTTT. Its translation: CASSQGRDINTEAFF.

The DNA of the CDR3 is TGTGCCAGCACCTTGGAAGCAGGGGGCGCGACCGGGGAGCTGTTTTTT. Translation gives CASTLEAGGATGELFF. The V gene is TRBV2, the J gene TRBJ2-2; 8 bases map to TRBD1. Germline CDR1 SNHLY, CDR2 FYNNEI. V dropped 7 bases and J dropped 5; count of bases not matched to a gene: 12. This CDR3 comprises 16 residues.